The clone carrying this TCR beta chain occurred many times. Its specificity is not known. As for the cDNA, it was generated by 5'RACE with 10-nucleotide random UMIs. TCRdb re-called the 5' RACE reads with MiXCR, one entry per CDR3 protein. This table has about 55,000 distinct CDR3 sequences, 3% to 4% appearing once. CDR1 is ENHRY and CDR2 is SYGVKD in the germline V gene. Trimming at V came to 10 bases and at J to 3 bases, leaving 6 bases not matched to a gene. This CDR3 is built from 13 residues. The sorted libraries were prepared using around 990,000 CD4+ or CD8+ T cells that had themselves been sorted. The record originates from a study of neurological immune-mediated disorders. Findings and caveats of the study: The greatest degree of TCR clonal expansion was observed in HTLV-1-associated myelopathy, with the lowest in multiple sclerosis, below that of healthy controls.

The sample comprised CD4+ T cells from blood. This TCR was sampled from a woman in her thirties or forties with multiple sclerosis. V usage is TRBV10-3 and J usage is TRBJ1-5, with 7 positions matching TRBD1. In DNA, the CDR3 is TGTGCCACCGCCGGGACAGACAATCAGCCCCAGCATTTT. This sequence encodes CATAGTDNQPQHF.